What follows are 2 T cell receptor beta chains derived from one specimen sequenced in a study of OX40 agonist ivuxolimab in advanced cancers. Here immunoSEQ multiplex PCR was the method, and the copy in TCRdb shows in-frame clones only, minus some. The sample records some 45,000 clones, 75% to 90% being singletons. The source was CD4+ or CD8+ T cells sorted from blood, collected in a trial of the OX40 agonist ivuxolimab. Receptor source: an adult with an advanced solid tumor such as melanoma, head and neck, liver or kidney cancer.

V usage is TRBV10-3 and J usage is TRBJ2-5, with 8 bases fitting TRBD2. The J call is uncertain, as TRBJ2-7 better fits the DNA end. The germline V gene has CDR1 ENHRY and CDR2 SYGVKD. The CDR3 runs to 15 residues. The chain's CDR3 is CAISWSGGASYEQYF. In nucleotides, the CDR3 is TGTGCCATCAGTTGGAGCGGGGGTGCCTCCTACGAGCAGTACTTC.

The chain carries TRBV7-2 and TRBJ1-1; weak D call: TRBD1 (6 bases). Deletions cut 3 bases from V and 11 bases from J, with 10 bases between. The CDR3 loop spans 11 amino acids. CDR1 and CDR2 from the germline V gene are SGHTA and FQGNSA. CDR3 coding DNA: TGTGCCAGCAGCTTTCAGGGGTTGGCTTTCTTT. Amino acid sequence: CASSFQGLAFF.